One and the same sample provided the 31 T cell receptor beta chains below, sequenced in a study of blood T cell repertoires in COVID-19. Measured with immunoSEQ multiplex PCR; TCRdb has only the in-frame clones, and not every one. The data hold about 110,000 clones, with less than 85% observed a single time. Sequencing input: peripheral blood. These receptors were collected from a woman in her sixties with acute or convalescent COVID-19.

The CDR3 is CATSDSLVRLPGQGYGANVLTF. The CDR3 DNA follows: TGTGCCACCAGTGATTCACTTGTGCGTCTTCCGGGACAGGGCTACGGGGCCAACGTCCTGACTTTC. The chain recombines TRBV24-1 with TRBJ2-6; 9 bases line up with TRBD1. The germline V gene encodes CDR1 KGHDR and CDR2 SFDVKD. The ends lost 2 bases at V and 4 bases at J; junction bases unmatched: 20. The CDR3 length is 22 residues.

This CDR3 is CASSPLGQGGSTEAFF. For the CDR3, the DNA is TGTGCCAGCTCACCACTCGGACAGGGCGGGAGCACTGAAGCTTTCTTT. The rearrangement links TRBV18 to TRBJ1-1; 8 positions agree with TRBD1. Germline V gives CDR1 KGHSH, CDR2 LQKENI. This CDR3 contains 16 residues. J lost 4 bases, V lost 1 base, and 8 bases had no gene match.

The DNA of the CDR3 is TGTGCCAGCAGCAGTGGACTAGCGGGAGAACAAGAGACCCAGTACTTC. Translated: CASSSGLAGEQETQYF. This chain uses TRBV11-2 with TRBJ2-5; 13 bases are a match to TRBD2. The germline V gene encodes CDR1 SGHAT and CDR2 FQNNGV. This CDR3 spans 16 amino acids. V trimming: 5 bases; J trimming: 2 bases; junction bases outside the gene matches: 5.

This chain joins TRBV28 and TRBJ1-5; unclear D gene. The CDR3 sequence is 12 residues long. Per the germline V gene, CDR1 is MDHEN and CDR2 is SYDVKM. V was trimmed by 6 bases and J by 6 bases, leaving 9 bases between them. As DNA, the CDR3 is TGTGCCAGCAGCCCATGGAGTCAGCCCCAGCATTTT. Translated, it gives CASSPWSQPQHF.

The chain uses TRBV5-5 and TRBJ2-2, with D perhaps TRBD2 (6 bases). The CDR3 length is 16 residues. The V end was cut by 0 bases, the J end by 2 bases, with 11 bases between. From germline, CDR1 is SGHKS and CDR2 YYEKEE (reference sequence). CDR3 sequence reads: CASSLGGTVNTGELFF. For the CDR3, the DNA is TGTGCCAGCAGCTTGGGCGGGACGGTTAACACCGGGGAGCTGTTTTTT.

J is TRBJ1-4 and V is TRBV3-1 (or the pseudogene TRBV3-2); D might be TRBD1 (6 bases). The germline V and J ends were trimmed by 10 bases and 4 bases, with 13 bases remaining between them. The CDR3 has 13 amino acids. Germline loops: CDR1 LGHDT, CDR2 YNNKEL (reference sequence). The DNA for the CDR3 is TGTGCCACCCGAGGACAGATTAATGAAAAACTGTTTTTT. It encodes CATRGQINEKLFF.

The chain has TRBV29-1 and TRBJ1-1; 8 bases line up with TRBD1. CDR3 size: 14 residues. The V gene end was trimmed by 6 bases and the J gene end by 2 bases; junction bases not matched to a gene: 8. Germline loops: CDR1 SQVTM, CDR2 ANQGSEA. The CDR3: CSVRAQGANTEAFF. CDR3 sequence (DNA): TGCAGCGTGAGGGCTCAGGGGGCTAACACTGAAGCTTTCTTT.

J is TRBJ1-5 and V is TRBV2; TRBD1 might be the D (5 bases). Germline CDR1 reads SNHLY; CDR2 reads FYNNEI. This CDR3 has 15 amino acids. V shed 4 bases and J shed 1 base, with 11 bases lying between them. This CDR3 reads CASSGQKGSNQPQHF. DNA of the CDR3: TGTGCCAGCAGTGGACAGAAAGGGAGCAATCAGCCCCAGCATTTT.

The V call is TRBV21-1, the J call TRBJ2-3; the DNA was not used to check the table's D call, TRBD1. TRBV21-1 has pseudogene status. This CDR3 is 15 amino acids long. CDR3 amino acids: CASSKEGQGTDTQYF. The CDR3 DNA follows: TGTGCCAGCAGCAAGGAGGGACAGGGCACAGATACGCAGTATTTT.

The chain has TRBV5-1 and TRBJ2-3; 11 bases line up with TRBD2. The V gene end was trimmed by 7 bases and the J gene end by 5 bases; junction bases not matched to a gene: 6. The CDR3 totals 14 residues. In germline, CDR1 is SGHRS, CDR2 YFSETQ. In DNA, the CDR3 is TGCGCCAGCTTTAGCGGGGGGGCCTTAGATACGCAGTATTTT. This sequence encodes CASFSGGALDTQYF.

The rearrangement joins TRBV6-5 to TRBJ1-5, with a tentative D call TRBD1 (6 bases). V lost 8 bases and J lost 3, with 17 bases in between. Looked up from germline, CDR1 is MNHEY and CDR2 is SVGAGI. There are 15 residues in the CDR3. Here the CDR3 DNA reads TGTGCCAGCTCTGATAGGGGGACGGCCAATCAGCCCCAGCATTTT. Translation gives CASSDRGTANQPQHF.

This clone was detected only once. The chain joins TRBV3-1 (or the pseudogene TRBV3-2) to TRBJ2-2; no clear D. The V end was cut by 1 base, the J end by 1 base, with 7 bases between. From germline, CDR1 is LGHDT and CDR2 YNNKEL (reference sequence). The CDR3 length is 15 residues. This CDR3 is CASSQVSRNTGELFF. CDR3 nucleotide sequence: TGTGCCAGCAGCCAAGTCTCGAGGAACACCGGGGAGCTGTTTTTT.

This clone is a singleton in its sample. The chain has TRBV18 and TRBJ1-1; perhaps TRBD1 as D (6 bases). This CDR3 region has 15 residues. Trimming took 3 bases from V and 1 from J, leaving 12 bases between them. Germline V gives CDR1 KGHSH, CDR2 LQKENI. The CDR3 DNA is TGTGCCAGCTCACCTGGGGACATTGGGAACACTGAAGCTTTCTTT. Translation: CASSPGDIGNTEAFF.

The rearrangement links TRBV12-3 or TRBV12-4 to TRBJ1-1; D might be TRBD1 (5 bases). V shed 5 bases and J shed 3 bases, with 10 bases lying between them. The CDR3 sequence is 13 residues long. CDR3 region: CASSRDRHTEAFF. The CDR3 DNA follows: TGTGCCAGCAGTCGAGACAGACACACTGAAGCTTTCTTT.

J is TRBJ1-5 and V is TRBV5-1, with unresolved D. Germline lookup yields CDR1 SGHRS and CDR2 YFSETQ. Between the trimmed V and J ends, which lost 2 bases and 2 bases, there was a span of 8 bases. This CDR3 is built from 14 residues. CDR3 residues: CASSFDGGNQPQHF. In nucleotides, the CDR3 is TGCGCCAGCAGCTTTGACGGAGGCAATCAGCCCCAGCATTTT.

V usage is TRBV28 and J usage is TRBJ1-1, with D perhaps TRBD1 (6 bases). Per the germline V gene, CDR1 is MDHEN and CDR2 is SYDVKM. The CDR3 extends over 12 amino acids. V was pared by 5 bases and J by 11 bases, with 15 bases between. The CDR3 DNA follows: TGTGCCAGCAGTCTTAAGGGGGGGCTTGCTTTCTTT. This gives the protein CASSLKGGLAFF. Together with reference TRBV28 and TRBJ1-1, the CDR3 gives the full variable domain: DVKVTQSSRYLVKRTGEKVFLECVQDMDHENMFWYRQDPGLGLRLIYFSYDVKMKEKGDIPEGYSVSREKKERFSLILESASTNQTSMYLCASSLKGGLAFFGQGTRLTVV.

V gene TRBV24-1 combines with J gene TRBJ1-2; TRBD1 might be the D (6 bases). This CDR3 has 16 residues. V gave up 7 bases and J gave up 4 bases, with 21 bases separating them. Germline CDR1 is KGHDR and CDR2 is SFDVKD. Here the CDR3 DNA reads TGTGCCACCAGCCACCATGAGACAGGTGGTCTCTATGGCTACACCTTC. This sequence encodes CATSHHETGGLYGYTF.

CDR3 coding DNA: TGTGCCAGCAGTTTAGGACAGGGTAATCAGCCCCAGCATTTT. It codes for CASSLGQGNQPQHF. This chain links TRBV27 with TRBJ1-5, with 8 bases lining up with TRBD1. V was pared by 2 bases and J by 4 bases, with 1 base of the junction left unmatched. Germline-derived CDR1 and CDR2 are MNHEY and SMNVEV (reference sequence). The CDR3 runs 14 residues.

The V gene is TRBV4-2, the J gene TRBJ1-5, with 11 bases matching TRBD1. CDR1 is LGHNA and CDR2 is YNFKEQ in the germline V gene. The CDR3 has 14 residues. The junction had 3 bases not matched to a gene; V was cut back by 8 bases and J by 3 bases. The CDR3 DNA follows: TGTGCCAGCCAGGGACAGGGGGTCAATCAGCCCCAGCATTTT. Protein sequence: CASQGQGVNQPQHF.

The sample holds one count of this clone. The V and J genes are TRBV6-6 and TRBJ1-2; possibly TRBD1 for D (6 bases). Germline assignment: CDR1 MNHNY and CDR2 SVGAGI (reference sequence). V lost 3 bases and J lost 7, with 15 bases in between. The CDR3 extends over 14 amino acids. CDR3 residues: CASSYGGGEVGYTF. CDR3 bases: TGTGCCAGCAGTTATGGGGGGGGCGAAGTTGGCTACACCTTC.

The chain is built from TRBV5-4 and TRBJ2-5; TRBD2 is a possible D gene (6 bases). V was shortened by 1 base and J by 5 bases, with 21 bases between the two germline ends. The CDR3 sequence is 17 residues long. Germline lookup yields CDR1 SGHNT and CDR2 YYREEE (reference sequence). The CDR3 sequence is CASSLPGRGGVGETQYF. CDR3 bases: TGTGCCAGCAGCTTGCCCGGAAGGGGAGGTGTAGGGGAGACCCAGTACTTC. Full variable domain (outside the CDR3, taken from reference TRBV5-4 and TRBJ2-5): ETGVTQSPTHLIKTRGQQVTLRCSSQSGHNTVSWYQQALGQGPQFIFQYYREEENGRGNFPPRFSGLQFPNYSSELNVNALELDDSALYLCASSLPGRGGVGETQYFGPGTRLLVL.

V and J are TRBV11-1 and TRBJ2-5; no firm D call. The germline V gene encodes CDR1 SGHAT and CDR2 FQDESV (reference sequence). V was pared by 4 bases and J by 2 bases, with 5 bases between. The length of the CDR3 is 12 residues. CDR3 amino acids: CASSYRQETQYF. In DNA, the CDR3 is TGTGCCAGCAGCTACAGACAAGAGACCCAGTACTTC.

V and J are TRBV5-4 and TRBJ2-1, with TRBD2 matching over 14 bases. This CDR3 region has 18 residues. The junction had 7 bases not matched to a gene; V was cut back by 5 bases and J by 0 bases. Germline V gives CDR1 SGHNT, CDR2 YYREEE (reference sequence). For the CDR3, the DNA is TGTGCCAGCAGTTTGACTAGCGGGGGGGCCAGCTCCTACAATGAGCAGTTCTTC. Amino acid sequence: CASSLTSGGASSYNEQFF.

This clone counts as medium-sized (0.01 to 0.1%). The CDR3 loop is CASSPREGDYGYTF. CDR3 in DNA: TGTGCCAGCAGCCCCCGGGAGGGGGACTATGGCTACACCTTC. V and J are TRBV7-8 and TRBJ1-2, with D possibly matching TRBD1 (6 bases). This CDR3 region has 14 residues. V was shortened by 5 bases and J by 3 bases, with 13 bases between the two germline ends. Germline CDR1 is SGHVS and CDR2 is FQNEAQ.

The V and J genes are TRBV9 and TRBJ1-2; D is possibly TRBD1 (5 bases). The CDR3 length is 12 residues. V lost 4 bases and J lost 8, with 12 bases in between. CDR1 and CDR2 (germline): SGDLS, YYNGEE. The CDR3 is CASSPRGSGYTF. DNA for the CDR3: TGTGCCAGCAGCCCCCGGGGGTCCGGCTACACCTTC.

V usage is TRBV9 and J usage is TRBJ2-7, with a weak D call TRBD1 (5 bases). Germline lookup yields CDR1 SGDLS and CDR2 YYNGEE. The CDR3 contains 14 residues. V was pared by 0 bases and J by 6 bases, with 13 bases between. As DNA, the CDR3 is TGTGCCAGCAGCGTAGGAGAGGCAGGGCGCGAGCAGTACTTC. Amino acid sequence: CASSVGEAGREQYF.

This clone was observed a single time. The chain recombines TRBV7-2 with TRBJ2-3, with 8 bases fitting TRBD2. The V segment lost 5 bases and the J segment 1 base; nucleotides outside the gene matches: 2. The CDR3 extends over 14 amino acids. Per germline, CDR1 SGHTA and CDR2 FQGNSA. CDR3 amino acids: CASSPGGGTDTQYF. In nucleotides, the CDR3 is TGTGCCAGCAGCCCCGGGGGGGGCACAGATACGCAGTATTTT. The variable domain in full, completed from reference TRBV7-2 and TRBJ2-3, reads GAGVSQSPSNKVTEKGKDVELRCDPISGHTALYWYRQSLGQGLEFLIYFQGNSAPDKSGLPSDRFSAERTGGSVSTLTIQRTQQEDSAVYLCASSPGGGTDTQYFGPGTRLTVL.

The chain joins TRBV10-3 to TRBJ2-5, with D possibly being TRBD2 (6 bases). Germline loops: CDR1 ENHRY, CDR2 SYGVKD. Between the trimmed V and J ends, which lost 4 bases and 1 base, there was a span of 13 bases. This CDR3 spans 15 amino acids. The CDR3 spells CAISARNGGQETQYF. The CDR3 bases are TGTGCCATCAGTGCCAGAAACGGGGGCCAAGAGACCCAGTACTTC.

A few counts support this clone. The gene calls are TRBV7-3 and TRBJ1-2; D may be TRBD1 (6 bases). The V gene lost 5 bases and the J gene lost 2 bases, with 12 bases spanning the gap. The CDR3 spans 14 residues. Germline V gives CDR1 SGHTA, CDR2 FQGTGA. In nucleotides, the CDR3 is TGTGCCAGCAGCCCAGGGGCACAGAACTATGGCTACACCTTC. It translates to CASSPGAQNYGYTF.

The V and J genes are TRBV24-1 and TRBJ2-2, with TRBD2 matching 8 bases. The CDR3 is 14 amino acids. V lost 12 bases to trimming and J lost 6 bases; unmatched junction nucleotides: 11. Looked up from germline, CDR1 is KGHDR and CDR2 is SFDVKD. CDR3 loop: CAAAGTRNPGELFF. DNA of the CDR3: TGTGCCGCCGCCGGGACTAGAAATCCCGGGGAGCTGTTTTTT.

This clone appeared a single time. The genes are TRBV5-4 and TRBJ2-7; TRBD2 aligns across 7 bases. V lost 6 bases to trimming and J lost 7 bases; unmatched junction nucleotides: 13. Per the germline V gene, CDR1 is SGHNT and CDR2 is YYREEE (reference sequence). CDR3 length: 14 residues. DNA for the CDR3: TGTGCCAGCACCATGAAGGGGTTGGGGGGGGAGCAGTACTTC. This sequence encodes CASTMKGLGGEQYF.